These 9 T cell receptor beta chains came from one sample sequenced in a study of post-analysis software for immune sequencing data. Their specific antigens are unknown. Study-level findings and limits: With TRBV5-6, TRBV5-1 and TRBV20-1 included, roughly five TRBV segments were more frequent in patients than in controls.

Presence of unique molecular identifiers characterized the TCR beta cDNA libraries. One entry per CDR3 protein results from TCRdb running MiXCR on the PCR reads. The data show roughly 540,000 distinct CDR3 sequences, around 34% seen once. Sample: blood. The receptor set was obtained from a girl younger than 18 with multiple sclerosis.

The chain is built from TRBV6-1 and TRBJ2-4; D gene ambiguous. The tail of the sequence fits TRBJ2-5 better, so the J call may be wrong. CDR3 length equals 16 residues. Germline V CDR1 and CDR2: MNHNS, SASEGT. CDR3 amino acids: CASSEALGRSQETQYF. DNA of the CDR3: TGTGCCAGCAGTGAAGCGTTAGGGCGGTCCCAAGAGACCCAGTACTTC.

This clonotype came up once. The chain uses TRBV7-3 and TRBJ1-2; D might be TRBD1 (5 bases). Germline V gene lookup returns CDR1 SGHTA and CDR2 FQGTGA. The CDR3 totals 14 residues. Trimming cost V 4 bases and J 8 bases, with 17 bases left between them. The CDR3 nucleotides are TGTGCCAGCAGCTCCCCCGCCAGGGCAAAGGGCTACACCTTC. Protein product: CASSSPARAKGYTF.

The CDR3 spells CASSAGGLVGETQYF. CDR3 in DNA: TGCGCCAGCAGCGCCGGGGGACTAGTAGGCGAGACCCAGTACTTC. V gene TRBV5-1 combines with J gene TRBJ2-5; TRBD2 aligns across 8 bases. This CDR3 is 15 amino acids long. The germline V gene has CDR1 SGHRS and CDR2 YFSETQ. Unmatched junction bases numbered 10, after V lost 4 bases and J lost 5 bases.

This chain links TRBV6-5 with TRBJ2-1, with 10 bases lining up with TRBD2. The CDR3 contains 15 residues. V shed 5 bases and J 5 bases; nucleotides not matched to a gene: 6. The germline gives CDR1 MNHEY, CDR2 SVGAGI. CDR3 protein: CASSRTSGVNNEQFF. DNA of the CDR3: TGTGCCAGCAGTCGCACTAGCGGGGTAAACAATGAGCAGTTCTTC.

The chain recombines TRBV5-1 with TRBJ1-6; D gene ambiguous. With 1 base removed from V and 2 bases from J, the gap between germline ends came to 13 bases. Germline V lookup: CDR1 SGHRS, CDR2 YFSETQ. This CDR3 is 17 amino acids long. CDR3 nucleotide sequence: TGCGCCAGCAGCTTGTTCTCGGCGAATCCCTATAATTCACCCCTCCACTTT. The encoded protein is CASSLFSANPYNSPLHF.

The genes are TRBV9 and TRBJ2-1; 9 bases line up with TRBD1. CDR1 and CDR2 (germline): SGDLS, YYNGEE. CDR3 size: 15 residues. The V gene end was trimmed by 2 bases and the J gene end by 4 bases; junction bases not matched to a gene: 4. The CDR3 is CASSVRTGEYNEQFF. As DNA, the CDR3 is TGTGCCAGCAGCGTCCGGACAGGGGAATACAATGAGCAGTTCTTC.

The sample holds a few counts of this clonotype. V is TRBV6-1 and J is TRBJ1-2; D might be TRBD1 (6 bases). Trimming removed 2 bases from V and 0 bases from J, with 16 bases in between. Germline CDR1 is MNHNS and CDR2 is SASEGT. CDR3 length: 17 residues. CDR3: CASSEHLGAVTNYGYTF. The CDR3 nucleotides read TGTGCCAGCAGTGAACATCTGGGGGCCGTCACTAACTATGGCTACACCTTC.

The genes are TRBV5-1 and TRBJ1-2, with D hard to call. V lost 7 bases to trimming and J lost 2 bases, with 15 bases between them. Per germline, CDR1 SGHRS and CDR2 YFSETQ. This CDR3 has 14 residues. CDR3 region: CASHLGPTNYGYTF. The CDR3 coding sequence is TGCGCCAGCCACCTTGGGCCGACGAACTATGGCTACACCTTC.

This clonotype was detected ten times or more. The chain links TRBV28 to TRBJ2-1; 8 bases are shared with TRBD2. J was trimmed by 4 bases and V by 5 bases; bases with no gene match: 10. This CDR3 is built from 16 residues. The V gene's germline CDR1 is MDHEN and CDR2 SYDVKM. Written as DNA, the CDR3 is TGTGCCAGCAGTCCACTCGGGGCGGGGGGATACAATGAGCAGTTCTTC. Translation: CASSPLGAGGYNEQFF.